The present TCR beta chain was sequenced within a study of T cell clonality in common variable immunodeficiency. Study-wide points: Common variable immunodeficiency TCR beta sequences reportedly had fewer deletions and N-nucleotide insertions. Compared with healthy controls, CVID subjects showed increased TCRbeta clonality, mostly in about a third.

At least ten counts were recorded for this clone. The antigen remains unidentified. The read comes to an end 3 residues before the CDR3 does, leaving the germline J gene to fill in the end. Donors gave roughly 5 to 8 ml heparinized peripheral whole blood. The assay was immunoSEQ multiplex PCR, and TCRdb's table has in-frame clones only and misses some. The sample presents tens of thousands of clones, none singletons. V was trimmed by 4 bases and J by 5 bases, leaving 14 bases between them. CDR3 length: 14 amino acids. Germline-derived CDR1 and CDR2 are SGHRS and YFSETQ. The chain has TRBV5-1 and TRBJ2-3, with unresolved D. The TCR originated in a person between 18 and 70 years old in good health. The specimen sequenced was peripheral blood mononuclear cells. Incomplete CDR3 DNA: TGCGCCAGCAGCCCCTTTAATAGTCTAGATACG. This translates into CASSPFNSLDT. The entire CDR3 protein is CASSPFNSLDTQYF.